The 16 T cell receptor beta chains below were found in one sample sequenced in a study of blood T cell repertoires in COVID-19. The data were produced by immunoSEQ multiplex PCR, yet TCRdb's version contains in-frame clones alone and is incomplete. The sample consists of 40,000 to 60,000 clones, roughly 80% of them appearing once. Sequenced input: peripheral blood. All receptors come from a man aged 50-60 years with active COVID-19.

This chain links TRBV19 with TRBJ2-1; 8 nucleotides agree with TRBD2. The length of the CDR3 is 15 residues. Trimming removed 3 bases from V and 3 bases from J; junction bases left unmatched: 4. In germline, CDR1 is LNHDA, CDR2 SQIVND (reference sequence). The CDR3 sequence is CASSIERGIYNEQFF. CDR3 nucleotides: TGTGCCAGTAGTATTGAGCGGGGGATCTACAATGAGCAGTTCTTC.

This clone was detected a few times. The rearrangement links TRBV28 to TRBJ2-2, with D perhaps matching TRBD2 (6 bases). The V gene lost 8 bases and the J gene lost 0 bases, with 10 bases spanning the gap. CDR1 is MDHEN, CDR2 SYDVKM, per germline. The CDR3 has 14 residues. The CDR3 spells CASGGQPNTGELFF. The CDR3 DNA sequence: TGTGCCAGCGGAGGGCAGCCGAACACCGGGGAGCTGTTTTTT.

About this clone itself: Germline and junction disagree at one end, which may indicate a read error. V usage is TRBV12-3 or TRBV12-4 and J usage is TRBJ2-5, with D possibly matching TRBD2 (6 bases). CDR3 length equals 12 residues. Written as DNA, the CDR3 is TGTGCCAGCAGCCTCTCGGGGGTGACAAAGAACTTC. It translates to CASSLSGVTKNF.

This clone was seen a few times. The rearrangement joins TRBV30 to TRBJ1-5; 9 bases align to TRBD1. CDR1 GTSNPN and CDR2 SVGIG come from the germline V gene (reference sequence). This CDR3 is built from 14 residues. V was clipped by 2 bases and J by 7 bases; unmatched bases: 6. The CDR3 nucleotides are TGTGCCTGGAGTCCAACGACAGGGGGGCAGCCCCAGCATTTT. Amino acid sequence: CAWSPTTGGQPQHF.

The chain recombines TRBV24-1 with TRBJ2-1; 16 bases align to TRBD2. V lost 4 bases to trimming and J lost 0 bases; unmatched junction nucleotides: 5. CDR1 is KGHDR, CDR2 SFDVKD, per germline. There are 19 residues in the CDR3. CDR3 amino acids: CATSDRGLAGGRSYNEQFF. CDR3 coding DNA: TGTGCCACCAGTGACCGGGGACTAGCGGGGGGGCGCTCCTACAATGAGCAGTTCTTC.

This rearrangement joins TRBV28 to TRBJ2-3; 13 nucleotides line up with TRBD2. V gave up 5 bases and J gave up 8 bases; unmatched junction bases: 7. In germline, CDR1 is MDHEN, CDR2 SYDVKM. The CDR3 contains 15 residues. CDR3 amino acids: CASSPTSGGVGTQYF. The DNA of the CDR3 is TGTGCCAGCAGTCCTACTAGCGGGGGGGTTGGTACGCAGTATTTT.

V gene TRBV7-7 combines with J gene TRBJ2-1, with 8 bases fitting TRBD2. Trimming cost V 5 bases and J 7 bases; bases outside gene matches: 10. Germline V gives CDR1 SSHAT, CDR2 FNYEAQ (reference sequence). There are 15 residues in the CDR3. This chain's CDR3 is CASSPSGGAMNEQFF. The CDR3 nucleotides read TGTGCCAGCAGCCCGAGCGGGGGAGCGATGAATGAGCAGTTCTTC.

The chain combines TRBV29-1 with TRBJ2-2, with D tentatively TRBD1 (6 bases). The CDR3 has 14 amino acids. CDR1 SQVTM and CDR2 ANQGSEA come from the germline V gene. Trimming shortened V by 6 bases and J by 0 bases, and 11 bases separated the two germline ends. The DNA of the CDR3 is TGCAGCGTGGGCGACAGGCCGAACACCGGGGAGCTGTTTTTT. Its protein is CSVGDRPNTGELFF.

This rearrangement joins TRBV3-1 (or the pseudogene TRBV3-2) to TRBJ2-7; 10 bases agree with TRBD2. Germline CDR1 reads LGHDT; CDR2 reads YNNKEL (reference sequence). The CDR3 spans 13 residues. V gave up 8 bases and J gave up 2 bases; unmatched junction bases: 3. DNA for the CDR3: TGTGCCAGCTGTAGCGGGGGGACCTACGAGCAGTACTTC. Its translation is CASCSGGTYEQYF.

The CDR3 coding sequence is TGTGCCAGCAGCTTAGGGGGGACAGCAAACACCGGGGAGCTGTTTTTT. Amino acid sequence: CASSLGGTANTGELFF. V and J are TRBV7-6 and TRBJ2-2; 7 nucleotides align to TRBD1. Trimming cost V 1 base and J 2 bases; bases outside gene matches: 4. The CDR3 totals 16 residues. The V gene's germline CDR1 is SGHVS and CDR2 FNYEAQ.

The V and J genes are TRBV25-1 and TRBJ2-7; 9 positions agree with TRBD1. The V gene end was trimmed by 5 bases and the J gene end by 3 bases; junction bases not matched to a gene: 5. Germline V gives CDR1 MGHDK, CDR2 SYGVNS. The CDR3 has 14 amino acids. CDR3 in amino acids: CASSPQGAVYEQYF. For the CDR3, the DNA is TGTGCCAGCAGTCCACAGGGGGCAGTCTACGAGCAGTACTTC.

The rearrangement uses TRBV6-5 and TRBJ2-5; 7 bases are a match to TRBD1. Per the germline V gene, CDR1 is MNHEY and CDR2 is SVGAGI. The CDR3 covers 16 residues. V lost 2 bases, J lost 1 base, and 7 bases stayed unmatched. This chain's CDR3 is CASSYPPTGTQETQYF. The CDR3 coding sequence is TGTGCCAGCAGTTACCCGCCGACAGGGACCCAAGAGACCCAGTACTTC.

This CDR3 is CASSPLHRSENYGYTF. The CDR3 DNA sequence: TGTGCCAGCAGCCCCCTCCACAGGTCGGAAAACTATGGCTACACCTTC. The rearrangement links TRBV28 to TRBJ1-2; a weak D match, TRBD1 (5 bases). V was pared by 6 bases and J by 2 bases, with 19 bases between. This CDR3 has 16 residues. In germline, CDR1 is MDHEN, CDR2 SYDVKM.

This clone occurred a few times. The chain recombines TRBV10-2 with TRBJ1-5; D call uncertain. Germline CDR1 reads WSHSY; CDR2 reads SAAADI. Trimming removed 2 bases from V and 5 bases from J, with 13 bases in between. CDR3 length equals 15 residues. For the CDR3, the DNA is TGCGCCAGCAGTGAGCTCAATTTCGGAGATCAGCCCCAGCATTTT. Protein product: CASSELNFGDQPQHF.

This chain links TRBV3-1 (or the pseudogene TRBV3-2) with TRBJ1-5, with D possibly being TRBD1 (5 bases). The end of the DNA is better explained by TRBJ2-3, so the J call may be wrong. Germline values: CDR1 LGHDT, CDR2 YNNKEL (reference sequence). The CDR3 length is 15 residues. The CDR3 nucleotides are TGTGCCAGCAGCCAAGATGGGGCAGTCAATCAGCCCCAGTATTTT. This translates into CASSQDGAVNQPQYF.

This clone was recorded once. The genes are TRBV28 and TRBJ2-1, with a possible D match to TRBD2 (5 bases). With 6 bases removed from V and 9 bases from J, the gap between germline ends came to 21 bases. CDR1 is MDHEN and CDR2 is SYDVKM in the germline V gene. CDR3 length: 15 amino acids. As DNA, the CDR3 is TGTGCCAGCAGACCGTCTTTTGGGCCCGGAGGTGAGCAGTTCTTC. Protein product: CASRPSFGPGGEQFF.